This TCR beta chain was sequenced for a study of cytomegalovirus exposure and HLA in healthy donors. Study in general: Unique TCRs numbering some 80 million, obtained from HLA-typed donors, made up an early data release. Points from the study as a whole: As immune exposure information, only CMV serostatus was available. A missense DCLRE1C variant was associated with V- and J-gene trimming of TCR beta chains in a later analysis, and an independent cohort replicated the association.

PCR involved 60 Vbeta and 13 Jbeta primers. Per the authors' pipeline: In a later analysis, the count reached about 82 million unique TCR beta chains, with 9 million to 11 million shared. TCRdb's copy holds only in-frame clones and misses some; the assay was immunoSEQ multiplex PCR. From that table come the V and J calls and clone size; the DNA was used to work out D and trimming. The table includes under 200,000 clones, around 80% detected once. The V end lost 4 bases, the J end lost 4 bases, and 17 bases lay between the germline ends. CDR1 is MNHEY and CDR2 is SMNVEV in the germline V gene (reference sequence). The CDR3 is 15 residues long. Concerning this clone: Its antigen is still unknown.

The clonotype comes from a woman between 18 and 29 years old in good health and CMV-seronegative. The source material was PBMCs. The chain recombines TRBV27 with TRBJ2-7; possible D gene TRBD1, 7 bases. The CDR3 sequence: CASSWRGPNEYEQYF. The CDR3, as DNA: TGTGCCAGCAGTTGGAGGGGGCCGAATGAATACGAGCAGTACTTC.